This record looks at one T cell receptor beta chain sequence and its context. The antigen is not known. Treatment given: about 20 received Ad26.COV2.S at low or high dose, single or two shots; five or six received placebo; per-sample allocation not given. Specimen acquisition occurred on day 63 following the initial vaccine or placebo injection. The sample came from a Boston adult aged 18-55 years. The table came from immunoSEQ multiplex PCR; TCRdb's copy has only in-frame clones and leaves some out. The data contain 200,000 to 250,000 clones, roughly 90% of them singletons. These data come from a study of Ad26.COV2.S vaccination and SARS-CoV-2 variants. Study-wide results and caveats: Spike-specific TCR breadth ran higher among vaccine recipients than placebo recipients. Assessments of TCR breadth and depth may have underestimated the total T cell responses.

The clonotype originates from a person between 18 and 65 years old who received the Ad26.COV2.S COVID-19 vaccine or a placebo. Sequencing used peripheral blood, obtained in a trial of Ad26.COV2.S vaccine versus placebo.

The DNA of the CDR3 is TGTGCCAGCAGCACCTATTGGGGACACCGTTACGAGCAGTACTTC. This gives the protein CASSTYWGHRYEQYF. This chain uses TRBV21-1 with TRBJ2-7; the table assigns TRBD1, which was not confirmed against the DNA. TRBV21-1 is flagged as a pseudogene. The CDR3 extends over 15 amino acids.